These 6 T cell receptor beta chains came from one sample sequenced in a study of OX40 agonist ivuxolimab in advanced cancers. Measured with immunoSEQ multiplex PCR; TCRdb has only the in-frame clones, and not every one. The data contain 34,000 or so clones, around 81% of them singletons. The sample here was CD4+ or CD8+ T cells sorted from blood, taken in a trial of the OX40 agonist ivuxolimab. These receptors originate from an adult with an advanced solid tumor such as melanoma, head and neck, liver or kidney cancer.

This clone has more than one count but fewer than ten. The V call is TRBV7-3, the J call TRBJ2-2; the D gene is possibly TRBD1 (6 bases). Trimming removed 5 bases from V and 3 bases from J, with 13 bases in between. The CDR3 is 15 residues long. The germline gives CDR1 SGHTA, CDR2 FQGTGA. CDR3 DNA sequence: TGTGCCAGCAGCACCGGACAGAGTTACACCGGGGAGCTGTTTTTT. Translating it yields CASSTGQSYTGELFF.

This clone was observed a few times. The chain employs TRBV9 and TRBJ2-3, with TRBD2 matching over 15 bases. This CDR3 is built from 15 residues. V shed 4 bases, J shed 10 bases, and the junction held 7 bases outside the gene matches. The germline V gene encodes CDR1 SGDLS and CDR2 YYNGEE. The chain's CDR3 is CASSPGLAGGGAQYF. The CDR3 nucleotides are TGTGCCAGCAGCCCGGGACTAGCGGGGGGAGGGGCGCAGTATTTT.

The chain employs TRBV5-6 and TRBJ1-2; 9 bases are shared with TRBD1. The V gene end was trimmed by 7 bases and the J gene end by 5 bases; junction bases not matched to a gene: 18. This CDR3 comprises 17 residues. Germline V gene sequence: CDR1 SGHDT, CDR2 YYEEEE. CDR3 nucleotides: TGTGCCAGCTCCGTAGGGGGACAGGGATTTTTTGCGTATGGCTACACCTTC. Protein product: CASSVGGQGFFAYGYTF.

Comments on this clone: Other DNA sequences of this sample code for an identical CDR3. The chain has TRBV18 and TRBJ2-3; TRBD1 matches at 8 bases. The CDR3 totals 15 residues. V trimming: 3 bases; J trimming: 1 base; junction bases outside the gene matches: 3. Germline CDR1 KGHSH, CDR2 LQKENI. For the CDR3, the DNA is TGTGCCAGCTCACCCAAGGGACAGGGCACAGATACGCAGTATTTT. It yields the protein CASSPKGQGTDTQYF.

This rearrangement joins TRBV21-1 to TRBJ2-7; TRBD2 was called by the table and not checked on the DNA. TRBV21-1 is a documented pseudogene. This CDR3 contains 17 residues. DNA of the CDR3: TGTGCCAGCAGCAAAGGGGGGACTAGCGGGAGGGCTCACGAGCAGTACTTC. This sequence encodes CASSKGGTSGRAHEQYF.

The chain links TRBV5-4 to TRBJ1-2, with 12 bases lining up with TRBD1. Trimming cost V 9 bases and J 4 bases; bases outside gene matches: 4. Germline CDR1 reads SGHNT; CDR2 reads YYREEE (reference sequence). The CDR3 sequence is 13 residues long. The CDR3, as DNA: TGTGCCACTCGGGACAGGGGGCCCTATGGCTACACCTTC. Protein product: CATRDRGPYGYTF.